This T cell receptor beta chain was documented in a study of human T cells and chemical hapten exposure. In the study overall: Weekly scalp doses of diphenylcyclopropenone were given to patients during the approximately 23-week study. Alopecia areata, totalis or universalis affected patients who were mostly female. Findings and limits, study-wide: TCRs above 1 in 1000 frequency did not change with DPC sensitization.

With regard to this clonotype: The antigen remains undetermined.

A single record per CDR3 protein comes from TCRdb applying MiXCR to the RACE reads. The sample lists 200,000 to 300,000 distinct CDR3 sequences, around 9.3% occurring once. Time point here: pre-sensitization, week 0. Described treatment: therapeutic diphenylcyclopropenone sensitization with weekly scalp DPC. The CDR3 length is 12 residues. Germline V gene lookup returns CDR1 DFQATT and CDR2 SNEGSKA (reference sequence). The genes are TRBV20-1 and TRBJ2-3; D perhaps matches TRBD1 (6 bases). The sequencing here drew on whole blood, taken in connection with sensitization to the hapten diphenylcyclopropenone (DPC). This clonotype originated in a woman aged 40 to 55 with alopecia areata. Some clones in this sample may be carry-over from other donors' samples. The CDR3 DNA sequence: TGCAGGGGATTTTCAGGGGCAGATACGCAGTATTTT. Residues: CRGFSGADTQYF.